The 2 T cell receptor beta chains below all came from one sample that was sequenced in a study of radiotherapy plus CTLA-4 blockade in lung cancer. The method was immunoSEQ multiplex PCR; TCRdb's version includes in-frame clones alone and lacks a portion of them. The data show about 120,000 clones, 90% seen once. The sample was peripheral blood, taken from a patient treated with radiotherapy plus ipilimumab. The receptors originated from a human donor with non-small cell lung cancer that progressed on radiotherapy plus ipilimumab.

The genes are TRBV10-3 and TRBJ2-5; 7 nucleotides agree with TRBD2. The CDR3 contains 16 residues. Germline CDR1 reads ENHRY; CDR2 reads SYGVKD. V shed 3 bases, J shed 5 bases, and the junction held 12 bases outside the gene matches. In DNA form, the CDR3 reads TGTGCCATCAGTGACCGGACTAGAGGTACCGGGGAGACCCAGTACTTC. Amino acid sequence: CAISDRTRGTGETQYF.

The J gene is TRBJ2-1, the V gene TRBV6-5; perhaps TRBD1 as D (5 bases). Germline-derived CDR1 and CDR2 are MNHEY and SVGAGI. The V end lost 0 bases, the J end lost 0 bases, and 9 bases lay between the germline ends. The CDR3 is 16 residues long. The CDR3 here is CASSYSPGLSYNEQFF. CDR3 in DNA: TGTGCCAGCAGTTACTCCCCAGGGCTCTCCTACAATGAGCAGTTCTTC.